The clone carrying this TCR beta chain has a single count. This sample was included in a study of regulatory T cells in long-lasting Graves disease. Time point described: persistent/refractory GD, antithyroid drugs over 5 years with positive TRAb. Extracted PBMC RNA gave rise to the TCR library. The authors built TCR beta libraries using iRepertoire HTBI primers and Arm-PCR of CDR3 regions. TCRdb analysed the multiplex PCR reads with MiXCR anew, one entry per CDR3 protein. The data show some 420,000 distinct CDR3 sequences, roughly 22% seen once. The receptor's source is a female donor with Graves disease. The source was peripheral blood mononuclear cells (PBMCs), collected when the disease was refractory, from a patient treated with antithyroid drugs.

CDR3 amino acids: CASSQGTDGEAFF. The CDR3 coding sequence is TGTGCCAGCAGCCAAGGGACCGACGGCGAAGCTTTCTTT. The gene calls are TRBV3-1 and TRBJ1-1; D is unclear. CDR3 length equals 13 residues. V lost 1 base and J 8 bases, leaving 11 bases between the germline ends. The germline CDR1 and CDR2 sequences are LGHDT and YNNKEL (reference sequence).